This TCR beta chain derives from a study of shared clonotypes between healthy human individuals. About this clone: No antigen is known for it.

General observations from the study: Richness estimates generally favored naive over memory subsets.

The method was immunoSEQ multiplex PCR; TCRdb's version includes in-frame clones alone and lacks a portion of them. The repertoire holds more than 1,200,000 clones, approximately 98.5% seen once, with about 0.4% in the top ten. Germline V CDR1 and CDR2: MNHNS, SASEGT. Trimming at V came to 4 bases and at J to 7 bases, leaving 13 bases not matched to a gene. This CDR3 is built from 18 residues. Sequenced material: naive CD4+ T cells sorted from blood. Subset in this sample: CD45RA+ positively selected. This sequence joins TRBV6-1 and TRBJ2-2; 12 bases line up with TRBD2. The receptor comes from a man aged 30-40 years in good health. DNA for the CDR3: TGTGCCAGCAGTGCACTAGCGGGAGGAACCGAAACCGGCGGGGAGCTGTTTTTT. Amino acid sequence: CASSALAGGTETGGELFF.